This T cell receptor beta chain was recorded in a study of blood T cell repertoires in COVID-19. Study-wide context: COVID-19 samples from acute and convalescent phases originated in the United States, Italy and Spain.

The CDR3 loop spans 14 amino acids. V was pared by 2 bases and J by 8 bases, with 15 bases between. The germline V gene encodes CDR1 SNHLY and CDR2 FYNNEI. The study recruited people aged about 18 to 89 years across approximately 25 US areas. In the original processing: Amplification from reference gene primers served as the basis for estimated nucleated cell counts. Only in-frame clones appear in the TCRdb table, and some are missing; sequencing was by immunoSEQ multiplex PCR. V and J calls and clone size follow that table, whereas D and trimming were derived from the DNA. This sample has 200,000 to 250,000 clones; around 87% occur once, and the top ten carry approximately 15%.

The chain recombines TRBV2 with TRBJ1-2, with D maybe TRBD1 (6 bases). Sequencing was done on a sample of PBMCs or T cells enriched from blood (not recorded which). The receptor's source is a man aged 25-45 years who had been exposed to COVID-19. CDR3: CASSESYRVWGYTF. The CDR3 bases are TGTGCCAGCAGTGAATCCTACAGGGTTTGGGGCTACACCTTC.